Sequencing of this T cell receptor beta chain was carried out in a study of beta chain features in type 1 diabetes. Trimming pared 4 bases from V and 3 bases from J, leaving 10 bases between. Germline CDR1 reads SEHNR; CDR2 reads FQNEAQ (reference sequence). The CDR3 runs 13 residues. Expressed TCRB transcripts were sequenced because the isolated RNA had all been reverse transcribed beforehand. Using immunoSEQ multiplex PCR, the repertoire was profiled, and TCRdb retains in-frame clones only, with some absent. The table has 120,000 to 150,000 clones, under 60% seen once. The sequencing input was Tregs from blood. This receptor was obtained from a man younger than 35 in good health. The chain carries TRBV7-9 and TRBJ2-7; weak D call: TRBD2 (5 bases). In DNA form, the CDR3 reads TGTGCCAGCAGCTCGGGGATACGCTACGAGCAGTACTTC. This codes for CASSSGIRYEQYF. Using reference TRBV7-9 and TRBJ2-7 for the parts outside the CDR3, the full variable domain is DTGVSQNPRHKITKRGQNVTFRCDPISEHNRLYWYRQTLGQGPEFLTYFQNEAQLEKSRLLSDRFSAERPKGSFSTLEIQRTEQGDSAMYLCASSSGIRYEQYFGPGTRLTVT.